This T cell receptor (beta chain) was sequenced for a study of blood T cell repertoires in COVID-19. Study information: The United States, Italy and Spain supplied acute and convalescent COVID-19 samples. Sources were T cells, B-cell-depleted T cells, or PBMCs; the material itself was cDNA or gDNA.

This clone was recorded once. Germline CDR1 and CDR2: SEHNR and FQNEAQ (reference sequence). This CDR3 contains 14 residues. V trimming: 6 bases; J trimming: 6 bases; junction bases outside the gene matches: 8. Per the original data handling: Estimated nucleated cell counts came from reference gene primer amplification. Only in-frame clones appear in the TCRdb table, and some are missing; sequencing was by immunoSEQ multiplex PCR. V, J and clone size reflect that table, while D and trimming were determined from the DNA. This sample has fewer than 300,000 clones; 80% to 85% occur once, and the top ten carry 2.5% to 3%.

The TCR sequence derives from a woman aged 55-69 years with active or convalescent COVID-19. Input material: peripheral blood. The chain recombines TRBV7-9 with TRBJ2-3; TRBD2 matches 8 bases. The CDR3 here is CASRPSGGVDTQYF. CDR3 nucleotides: TGTGCCAGCAGACCCTCGGGAGGGGTTGATACGCAGTATTTT.